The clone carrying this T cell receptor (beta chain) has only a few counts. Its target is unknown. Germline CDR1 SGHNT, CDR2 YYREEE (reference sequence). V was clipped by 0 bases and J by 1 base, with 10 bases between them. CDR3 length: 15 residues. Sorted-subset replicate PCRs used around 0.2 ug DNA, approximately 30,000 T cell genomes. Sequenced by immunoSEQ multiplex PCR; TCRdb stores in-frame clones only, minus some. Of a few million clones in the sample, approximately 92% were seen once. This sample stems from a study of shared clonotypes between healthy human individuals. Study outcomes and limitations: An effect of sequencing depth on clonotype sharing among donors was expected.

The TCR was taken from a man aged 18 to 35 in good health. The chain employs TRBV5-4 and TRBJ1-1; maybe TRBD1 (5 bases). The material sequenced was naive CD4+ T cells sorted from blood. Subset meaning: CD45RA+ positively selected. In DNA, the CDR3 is TGTGCCAGCAGCTTGGCCAGGGCAGCGAACACTGAAGCTTTCTTT. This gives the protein CASSLARAANTEAFF.